These T cell receptor beta chains were read from a single sample in a study of a mutant IDH1 vaccine in newly diagnosed glioma. For these TCRs, the target antigens are not known. Using immunoSEQ multiplex PCR, the repertoire was profiled, and TCRdb retains in-frame clones only, with some absent. This sample yields approximately 44,000 clones, of which 75% to 85% are seen a single time; 12% belongs to the top ten. The sequencing here drew on PBMCs, taken from a glioma patient whose treatment included an IDH1 peptide vaccine. The receptors come from a man aged 40-49 years with glioma. The CDR3 runs from the conserved cysteine through the conserved F or W. Fields, in order: V gene, D gene, J gene, clone size, CDR3 DNA, CDR3 protein. The D gene is left open where the match is weak. A row's size may be missing; if present it is once, few, many or a size class.

>TRBV30|-|TRBJ1-1|few
TGTGCCTGGAAAGAGAACACTGAAGCTTTCTTT
CAWKENTEAFF
>TRBV10-3|-|TRBJ2-1|-
TGTGCCACCAAAATGACGGGGAATGAGCAGTTCTTC
CATKMTGNEQFF
>TRBV18|-|TRBJ2-2|few
TGTGCCAGCTCACCATTTTCCGGGGCCGAGAACACCGGGGAGCTGTTTTTT
CASSPFSGAENTGELFF
>TRBV4-1|-|TRBJ2-1|-
TGCGCCAGCAGCCCGATGGTACTAGGAAGCTCCTACAATGAGCAGTTCTTC
CASSPMVLGSSYNEQFF
>TRBV5-6|-|TRBJ1-4|-
TGTGCCAGCAGCTTGTGGGTCGTCAGACGTAATGAAAAACTGTTTTTT
CASSLWVVRRNEKLFF
>TRBV18|-|TRBJ2-6|-
TGTGCCAGCTCACCACGGTCCGGTGGAAGGGACTCTGGGGCCAACGTCCTGACTTTC
CASSPRSGGRDSGANVLTF
>TRBV19|TRBD1|TRBJ1-1|-
TGTGCCAGTAGCCTAGGACAGGGACGGTCCAATGAAGCTTTCTTT
CASSLGQGRSNEAFF
>TRBV5-1|-|TRBJ1-1|once
TGCGCCAGCAGCTTGGCCCAGACAGCGAACACTGAAGCTTTCTTT
CASSLAQTANTEAFF
>TRBV7-9|TRBD2|TRBJ2-7|-
TGTGCCAGCAGCTCCCTTACTAGCGGGAGCTCCTACGAGCAGTACTTC
CASSSLTSGSSYEQYF
>TRBV27|-|TRBJ1-1|-
TGTGCCAGCAGTTTAAATCCAGTTCTGAACACTGAAGCTTTCTTT
CASSLNPVLNTEAFF
>TRBV29-1|-|TRBJ1-2|-
TGCAGCGTTTCACGAGAGAATAACTATGGCTACACCTTC
CSVSRENNYGYTF
>TRBV19|-|TRBJ1-3|few
TGTGCCAGTCCGGAAGGAAACACCATATATTTT
CASPEGNTIYF
>TRBV5-5|-|TRBJ1-2|once
TGTGCCAGCAGCTTGACGCCAGCCTATGGCTACACCTTC
CASSLTPAYGYTF
>TRBV5-1|-|TRBJ2-3|-
TGCGCCAGCAGCTTTATACCTACTAGCACAGATACGCAGTATTTT
CASSFIPTSTDTQYF
>TRBV5-6|-|TRBJ2-1|-
TGTGCCAGCAGCTCCTCGGCGGGGTACAATGAGCAGTTCTTC
CASSSSAGYNEQFF
>TRBV7-9|-|TRBJ2-4|-
TGTGCCAGCAGCTTAGGTCCGGCAGGCAAGCAAAACATTCAGTACTTC
CASSLGPAGKQNIQYF
>TRBV6-5|TRBD1|TRBJ2-7|-
TGTGCCAGCAGCACCGGGACAGGGGTCTCCGAGCAGTACTTC
CASSTGTGVSEQYF
>TRBV9|-|TRBJ2-3|-
TGTGCCAGCAGCGTAGCTGGGGCCCTCCAACAAGATACGCAGTATTTT
CASSVAGALQQDTQYF
>TRBV6-5|-|TRBJ1-5|-
TGTGCCAGCAGATCCAGCCAGAGAAGCAATCAGCCCCAGCATTTT
CASRSSQRSNQPQHF
>TRBV6-5|TRBD1|TRBJ1-5|-
TGTGCCAGCACTAAAAACAGGGGGCAGCCCCAGCATTTT
CASTKNRGQPQHF
>TRBV5-6|-|TRBJ2-3|few
TGTGCCAGCAGCCAAGAGACAGATACGCAGTATTTT
CASSQETDTQYF
>TRBV4-1|TRBD1|TRBJ1-2|-
TGCGCCAGCCGCCCCGGACAGGGAGGTCGTGGCTACACCTTC
CASRPGQGGRGYTF
>TRBV29-1|-|TRBJ2-5|-
TGCAGCGTTGATACCGGGAGAAGCCAAGAGACCCAGTACTTC
CSVDTGRSQETQYF
>TRBV19|-|TRBJ1-5|-
TGTGCCAGTAGTTTACACGGAAATAGCAATCAGCCCCAGCATTTT
CASSLHGNSNQPQHF
>TRBV11-3|-|TRBJ2-5|-
TGTGCCAGCAGCTTTCAAGAGACCCAGTACTTC
CASSFQETQYF
>TRBV5-1|TRBD2|TRBJ2-3|-
TGCGCCAGCAGCTTGCGGGAGGATTACACAGATACGCAGTATTTT
CASSLREDYTDTQYF
>TRBV11-3|-|TRBJ2-1|-
TGTGCCAGCAGCCCAAGGCCCCCGGTGAGCTCCTACAATGAGCAGTTCTTC
CASSPRPPVSSYNEQFF
>TRBV5-1|TRBD2|TRBJ2-7|-
TGCGCCAGCAGAGAGGCGGGAGGGCCCTCCGAGCAGTACTTC
CASREAGGPSEQYF
>TRBV6-1|-|TRBJ1-2|-
TGTGCCAGCTACCCCCTATCTAACTATGGCTACACCTTC
CASYPLSNYGYTF
>TRBV7-7|TRBD1|TRBJ2-1|-
TGTGCCAGCAGCCAGAGCTCGGGACAGGGCTATGAGCAGTTCTTC
CASSQSSGQGYEQFF
>TRBV27|-|TRBJ1-5|-
TGTGCCAGCAGGGCAGGGGTAGAGGGGCAGCCCCAGCATTTT
CASRAGVEGQPQHF
>TRBV11-2|-|TRBJ2-6|-
TGTGCCAGCAGCGGAGGCGGGACTGGGGCCAACGTCCTGACTTTC
CASSGGGTGANVLTF
>TRBV7-2|-|TRBJ2-1|-
TGTGCCAGCAGCTTGGATAGTACCGGGGGCGAGCGGTTCTTC
CASSLDSTGGERFF
>TRBV7-2|-|TRBJ1-5|few
TGTGCCAGCAGCTTCTTGGGTCAGCCCCAGCATTTT
CASSFLGQPQHF
>TRBV6-5|-|TRBJ1-5|-
TGTGCCAGCTCTCACGTGCATCAGCCCCAGCATTTT
CASSHVHQPQHF
>TRBV15|-|TRBJ1-2|few
TGTGCCACCAGCACGGGGGGGATTGACTATGGCTACACCTTC
CATSTGGIDYGYTF